This is a list of T cell receptor beta chains from one sample in a study of regulatory T cells in long-lasting Graves disease. Each CDR3 protein is one row after TCRdb ran MiXCR on the multiplex PCR reads. The table has under 500,000 distinct CDR3 sequences, 15% to 20% seen once. These data were likewise used in another study, on T cells in Graves' hyperthyroidism and ophthalmopathy.

Sequenced material: peripheral blood mononuclear cells (PBMCs), taken at new diagnosis, from a patient treated with antithyroid drugs. The receptors shown here come from a woman aged 25 to 45 with Graves disease. Each CDR3 is given with its conserved first and last residue. D genes are given only for firm matches. Expanded clones get a size class; other rows say once, few or many, or leave the size out.

many | TRBJ2-7 | TRBV7-9 | - | CASSQPREISYEQYF | TGTGCCAGCAGCCAACCCAGGGAAATCTCCTACGAGCAGTACTTC
- | TRBJ2-2 | TRBV19 | - | CASSTLTGSTGELFF | TGTGCCAGTAGTACCCTGACAGGTTCCACCGGGGAGCTGTTTTTT
few | TRBJ2-3 | TRBV12-5 | - | CASGLSSRDTQYF | TGTGCTAGTGGTTTGAGTAGCCGAGATACGCAGTATTTT
many | TRBJ1-5 | TRBV3-1 | - | CASSQQGSNQPQHF | TGTGCCAGCAGCCAGCAGGGGAGCAATCAGCCCCAGCATTTT
many | TRBJ2-7 | TRBV12-3/TRBV12-4 | - | CASSFKAGDTYEQYF | TGTGCCAGCAGTTTCAAGGCAGGGGATACCTACGAGCAGTACTTC
many | TRBJ2-4 | TRBV28 | - | CASPPIAKNIQYF | TGTGCCAGCCCACCAATAGCCAAAAACATTCAGTACTTC
many | TRBJ2-1 | TRBV5-1 | TRBD2 | CASSPEGGRTYNEQFF | TGCGCCAGCAGCCCCGAGGGCGGGAGGACCTACAATGAGCAGTTCTTC
few | TRBJ1-6 | TRBV5-1 | - | CASSSSVQLSSPLHF | TGCGCCAGCAGCTCTAGCGTACAATTAAGTTCACCCCTCCACTTT
many | TRBJ1-5 | TRBV28 | - | CASSLWGRKVGNQPQHF | TGTGCCAGCAGTTTATGGGGCAGGAAAGTCGGCAATCAGCCCCAGCATTTT
few | TRBJ2-7 | TRBV6-1 | TRBD1 | CASRSPGTGDYEQYF | TGTGCCAGCAGATCTCCCGGGACAGGGGACTACGAGCAGTACTTC
- | TRBJ2-1 | TRBV10-3 | - | CAISDRENEQLF | TGTGCCATCAGTGACAGGGAAAATGAGCAGTTATTC
- | TRBJ1-3 | TRBV12-3/TRBV12-4 | - | CASSLDGNSGNTIYF | TGTGCCAGCAGTCTTGACGGAAACTCTGGAAACACCATATATTTT
- | TRBJ1-4 | TRBV2 | TRBD1 | CASSERTGRNEKLFF | TGTGCCAGCAGTGAGAGGACAGGGCGAAATGAAAAACTGTTTTTT
- | TRBJ2-3 | TRBV19 | - | CASSMTASTDTQYF | TGTGCCAGTAGTATGACCGCTAGCACAGATACGCAGTATTTT
many | TRBJ2-1 | TRBV5-1 | TRBD1 | CASSITGVNMDEQFF | TGCGCCAGCAGCATAACAGGGGTGAATATGGATGAGCAGTTCTTC
many | TRBJ2-1 | TRBV12-3/TRBV12-4 | TRBD2 | CASSLTGGPYNEQFF | TGTGCCAGCAGCTTGACGGGAGGCCCCTACAATGAGCAGTTCTTC
- | TRBJ1-6 | TRBV4-3 | TRBD1 | CASSQELAGGNSPLHF | TGCGCCAGCAGCCAAGAATTGGCAGGGGGCAATTCACCCCTCCACTTT